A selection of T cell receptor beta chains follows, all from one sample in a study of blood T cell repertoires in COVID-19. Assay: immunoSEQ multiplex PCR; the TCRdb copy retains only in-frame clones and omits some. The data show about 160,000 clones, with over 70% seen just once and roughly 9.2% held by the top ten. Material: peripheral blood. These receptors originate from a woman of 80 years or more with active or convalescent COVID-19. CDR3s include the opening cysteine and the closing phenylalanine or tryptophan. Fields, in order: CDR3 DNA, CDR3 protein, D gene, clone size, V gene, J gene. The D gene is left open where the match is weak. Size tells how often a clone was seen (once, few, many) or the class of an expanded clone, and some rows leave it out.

CDR3 DNA: TGTGCCAGCTCACCTCCCGCTGGGGGCGGTGGAAACACCATATATTTT
CDR3 protein: CASSPPAGGGGNTIYF
D gene: -
clone size: -
V gene: TRBV18
J gene: TRBJ1-3

CDR3 DNA: TGTGCCAGCAGGGGCTATGGGCAGGGAGGCGAGACCCAGTACTTC
CDR3 protein: CASRGYGQGGETQYF
D gene: -
clone size: -
V gene: TRBV6-5
J gene: TRBJ2-5

CDR3 DNA: TGTGCCAGCAGTCAACTAGCGGGGGGGAACAATGAGCAGTTCTTC
CDR3 protein: CASSQLAGGNNEQFF
D gene: TRBD2
clone size: few
V gene: TRBV9
J gene: TRBJ2-1

CDR3 DNA: TGTGCTAGTGGTTTGGATAGCGCCGGGGAGCTGTTTTTT
CDR3 protein: CASGLDSAGELFF
D gene: -
clone size: -
V gene: TRBV12-5
J gene: TRBJ2-2

CDR3 DNA: TGTGCCAGTAGTATAAGCCCGGACAGGGAGTACCATGGCTACACCTTC
CDR3 protein: CASSISPDREYHGYTF
D gene: TRBD1
clone size: -
V gene: TRBV19
J gene: TRBJ1-2

CDR3 DNA: TGCGCCAGCAGCCGAGGGACAGGCGAAACCGGGGAGCTGTTTTTT
CDR3 protein: CASSRGTGETGELFF
D gene: TRBD1
clone size: -
V gene: TRBV5-1
J gene: TRBJ2-2

CDR3 DNA: TGTGCCAGTAGTCCGGACAGGGCTTATAATTCACCCCTCCACTTT
CDR3 protein: CASSPDRAYNSPLHF
D gene: TRBD1
clone size: -
V gene: TRBV19
J gene: TRBJ1-6

CDR3 DNA: TGTGCCAGCGCAGGGGTTGAGACCCAGTACTTC
CDR3 protein: CASAGVETQYF
D gene: -
clone size: -
V gene: TRBV2
J gene: TRBJ2-5

CDR3 DNA: TGTGCCAGCAGCACTCGGACAGGGAGAGCAGAGACCCAGTACTTC
CDR3 protein: CASSTRTGRAETQYF
D gene: TRBD1
clone size: few
V gene: TRBV5-4
J gene: TRBJ2-5

CDR3 DNA: TGTGCCAGCAGTCCACGACAGGGATCCAGCACCATATATTTT
CDR3 protein: CASSPRQGSSTIYF
D gene: TRBD1
clone size: few
V gene: TRBV27
J gene: TRBJ1-3

CDR3 DNA: TGTGCCAGCAGTTACGGGGGACAGAATGCGCGCTACGAGCAGTACTTC
CDR3 protein: CASSYGGQNARYEQYF
D gene: TRBD1
clone size: -
V gene: TRBV6-2/TRBV6-3
J gene: TRBJ2-7

CDR3 DNA: TGCGCCAGCAGCCAAGTTCACAGGGTTGGCACTGAAGCTTTCTTT
CDR3 protein: CASSQVHRVGTEAFF
D gene: -
clone size: -
V gene: TRBV4-3
J gene: TRBJ1-1

CDR3 DNA: TGCGCCAGCAGCCAAGGGACAGGGGGCAATCAGCCCCAGCATTTT
CDR3 protein: CASSQGTGGNQPQHF
D gene: TRBD1
clone size: -
V gene: TRBV4-3
J gene: TRBJ1-5

CDR3 DNA: TGTGCCAGCAGCGTACAGGGGGAGACCCAGTACTTC
CDR3 protein: CASSVQGETQYF
D gene: TRBD1
clone size: -
V gene: TRBV7-2
J gene: TRBJ2-5

CDR3 DNA: TGCGCCAGCAGCCAAGTTCAGGGCTTAGGCAATCAGCCCCAGCATTTT
CDR3 protein: CASSQVQGLGNQPQHF
D gene: -
clone size: -
V gene: TRBV4-1
J gene: TRBJ1-5

CDR3 DNA: TGTGCCACCGCCCGGGGACAGACTTTTTCCTACGAGCAGTACTTC
CDR3 protein: CATARGQTFSYEQYF
D gene: TRBD1
clone size: -
V gene: TRBV24-1
J gene: TRBJ2-7

CDR3 DNA: TGTGCCAGCAGTTACTCTAATCAAGCGTCCAGCACAGATACGCAGTATTTT
CDR3 protein: CASSYSNQASSTDTQYF
D gene: -
clone size: -
V gene: TRBV6-2/TRBV6-3
J gene: TRBJ2-3

CDR3 DNA: TGTGCCAGCAGTTGGGATTTAGCGGGGACCCACTACAATGAGCAGTTCTTC
CDR3 protein: CASSWDLAGTHYNEQFF
D gene: TRBD2
clone size: -
V gene: TRBV6-2/TRBV6-3
J gene: TRBJ2-1

CDR3 DNA: TGTGCCAGTAGCGGGGGGGCCGCAGATACGCAGTATTTT
CDR3 protein: CASSGGAADTQYF
D gene: TRBD2
clone size: -
V gene: TRBV12-3/TRBV12-4
J gene: TRBJ2-3

CDR3 DNA: TGTGCCAGCAGCCCCGGGACACAAAACTACGAGCAGTACTTC
CDR3 protein: CASSPGTQNYEQYF
D gene: -
clone size: -
V gene: TRBV5-8
J gene: TRBJ2-7

CDR3 DNA: TGTGCCAGTGGGGAGAGATATAGCAATCAGCCCCAGCATTTT
CDR3 protein: CASGERYSNQPQHF
D gene: -
clone size: -
V gene: TRBV19
J gene: TRBJ1-5

CDR3 DNA: TGCAGTGCTAGTGGACAGGCCGAAAACATTCAGTACTTC
CDR3 protein: CSASGQAENIQYF
D gene: TRBD1
clone size: -
V gene: TRBV20-1
J gene: TRBJ2-4

CDR3 DNA: TGTGCCAGCAGCTTAGTTACGGGGGGCTCCTACGAGCAGTACTTC
CDR3 protein: CASSLVTGGSYEQYF
D gene: TRBD2
clone size: once
V gene: TRBV7-2
J gene: TRBJ2-7

CDR3 DNA: TGTGCCAGCAGTCTACAGGGAGAAAGGGCCCTCCACTTT
CDR3 protein: CASSLQGERALHF
D gene: -
clone size: -
V gene: TRBV6-2/TRBV6-3
J gene: TRBJ1-6

CDR3 DNA: TGTGCCAGCAGTTCCCAGGGTCCTAACTATGGCTACACCTTC
CDR3 protein: CASSSQGPNYGYTF
D gene: -
clone size: -
V gene: TRBV6-5
J gene: TRBJ1-2

CDR3 DNA: TGTGCCACCTCTGACGGGAACTACGAGCAGTACTTC
CDR3 protein: CATSDGNYEQYF
D gene: -
clone size: -
V gene: TRBV10-3
J gene: TRBJ2-7

CDR3 DNA: TGTGCCAGCAGCTTATCGGGTTTTCAAGGAAACACCATATATTTT
CDR3 protein: CASSLSGFQGNTIYF
D gene: -
clone size: few
V gene: TRBV7-2
J gene: TRBJ1-3

CDR3 DNA: TGTGCCACCAGTCCCCGAGGTGGTCGCTCACCCCTCCACTTT
CDR3 protein: CATSPRGGRSPLHF
D gene: -
clone size: -
V gene: TRBV24-1
J gene: TRBJ1-6

CDR3 DNA: TGTGCCAGTACCGTTGACAGGGGCTTGAACACTGAAGCTTTCTTT
CDR3 protein: CASTVDRGLNTEAFF
D gene: TRBD1
clone size: -
V gene: TRBV19
J gene: TRBJ1-1

CDR3 DNA: TGTGCCAGCAGTAGACAGAATCAGCCCCAGCATTTT
CDR3 protein: CASSRQNQPQHF
D gene: -
clone size: -
V gene: TRBV12-3/TRBV12-4
J gene: TRBJ1-5

CDR3 DNA: TGCGCCAGCAGCCCCGGGACAGGGCTTTTGAACACTGAAGCTTTCTTT
CDR3 protein: CASSPGTGLLNTEAFF
D gene: TRBD1
clone size: -
V gene: TRBV5-1
J gene: TRBJ1-1

CDR3 DNA: TGTGCCAGCAGTTCAGGGACAGGGCACAATCAGCCCCAGCATTTT
CDR3 protein: CASSSGTGHNQPQHF
D gene: TRBD1
clone size: -
V gene: TRBV28
J gene: TRBJ1-5

CDR3 DNA: TGTGCCAGCAGCTTAGGGGAACAGATTATATACAATGAGCAGTTCTTC
CDR3 protein: CASSLGEQIIYNEQFF
D gene: -
clone size: -
V gene: TRBV13
J gene: TRBJ2-1

CDR3 DNA: TGTGCCTCCAGGGGGACAGGCACAATTTCTAACTATGGCTACACCTTC
CDR3 protein: CASRGTGTISNYGYTF
D gene: TRBD1
clone size: -
V gene: TRBV10-3
J gene: TRBJ1-2

CDR3 DNA: TGTGCCAGTAGCCCGACGCAGGGTTCCGAGCAGTACTTC
CDR3 protein: CASSPTQGSEQYF
D gene: -
clone size: -
V gene: TRBV19
J gene: TRBJ2-7

CDR3 DNA: TGTGCCAGCATCTATACCACCAAGCCGACCCGGGACAGCTCCTACAATGAGCAGTTCTTC
CDR3 protein: CASIYTTKPTRDSSYNEQFF
D gene: TRBD1
clone size: -
V gene: TRBV5-8
J gene: TRBJ2-1

CDR3 DNA: TGTGCCAGCGTCTGGGGGGGTGCTACTGATGAAAAACTGTTTTTT
CDR3 protein: CASVWGGATDEKLFF
D gene: -
clone size: -
V gene: TRBV7-9
J gene: TRBJ1-4

CDR3 DNA: TGTGCCAGCAGCGTAGCCCGGGACAGGGTCCCTGGCTACACCTTC
CDR3 protein: CASSVARDRVPGYTF
D gene: TRBD1
clone size: few
V gene: TRBV9
J gene: TRBJ1-2

CDR3 DNA: TGTGCCAGCAGTGAATATCGGGGCGGGGAACTAAACGGCTACACCTTC
CDR3 protein: CASSEYRGGELNGYTF
D gene: -
clone size: -
V gene: TRBV25-1
J gene: TRBJ1-2

CDR3 DNA: TGTGCCAGCAGCCCGCAATGGGGACAGGGTTTTAGGGAGCAGTACTTC
CDR3 protein: CASSPQWGQGFREQYF
D gene: TRBD1
clone size: -
V gene: TRBV14
J gene: TRBJ2-7

CDR3 DNA: TGTGCTAGTGGCCCATCTCGTAGTCTAAACACTGAAGCTTTCTTT
CDR3 protein: CASGPSRSLNTEAFF
D gene: -
clone size: -
V gene: TRBV12-5
J gene: TRBJ1-1

CDR3 DNA: TGTGCCAGCAGCCGAGGGGGGGGCAATTCACCCCTCCACTTT
CDR3 protein: CASSRGGGNSPLHF
D gene: -
clone size: -
V gene: TRBV5-8
J gene: TRBJ1-6

CDR3 DNA: TGTGCCAGCAGCCGCGGGGGGGATGGCACCGGGGAGCTGTTTTTT
CDR3 protein: CASSRGGDGTGELFF
D gene: TRBD2
clone size: -
V gene: TRBV7-2
J gene: TRBJ2-2

CDR3 DNA: TGCAGCGTTGAAGACTCAGGCTCAGGGTCCCAGCATTTT
CDR3 protein: CSVEDSGSGSQHF
D gene: -
clone size: -
V gene: TRBV29-1
J gene: TRBJ1-5

CDR3 DNA: TGTGCCAGTAAGGGACAGGGAGGCAATCAGCCCCAGCATTTT
CDR3 protein: CASKGQGGNQPQHF
D gene: TRBD1
clone size: -
V gene: TRBV19
J gene: TRBJ1-5

CDR3 DNA: TGTGCCAGCAGCCAGACAGCTTACGAGCAGTACTTC
CDR3 protein: CASSQTAYEQYF
D gene: -
clone size: -
V gene: TRBV7-2
J gene: TRBJ2-7

CDR3 DNA: TGTGCCATCAGTGAGAACCGCGAAGGCTACACCTTC
CDR3 protein: CAISENREGYTF
D gene: -
clone size: -
V gene: TRBV10-3
J gene: TRBJ1-2

CDR3 DNA: TGTGCCAGCAGTGAATTCCTGGGAGGCTATGGCTACACCTTC
CDR3 protein: CASSEFLGGYGYTF
D gene: -
clone size: -
V gene: TRBV25-1
J gene: TRBJ1-2

CDR3 DNA: TGCGCCAGCAGTTTGACAGGGTCTGGAAACACCATATATTTT
CDR3 protein: CASSLTGSGNTIYF
D gene: TRBD1
clone size: -
V gene: TRBV5-1
J gene: TRBJ1-3

CDR3 DNA: TGTGCCAGCTCCCAAAATCACGTAAGGACCTCTTCGGGGATGAACACTGAAGCTTTCTTT
CDR3 protein: CASSQNHVRTSSGMNTEAFF
D gene: -
clone size: -
V gene: TRBV18
J gene: TRBJ1-1

CDR3 DNA: TGTGCCAGCAGCTTAGTAGGGGTCCAACGGGTGGCTTTCTTT
CDR3 protein: CASSLVGVQRVAFF
D gene: -
clone size: -
V gene: TRBV7-8
J gene: TRBJ1-1

CDR3 DNA: TGTGCCAGTAGTGGACAGGGAGATAGCAATCAGCCCCAGCATTTT
CDR3 protein: CASSGQGDSNQPQHF
D gene: TRBD1
clone size: -
V gene: TRBV19
J gene: TRBJ1-5

CDR3 DNA: TGTGCCACCAGCAGAGGAGAAGTTGAAAAACTGTTTTTT
CDR3 protein: CATSRGEVEKLFF
D gene: -
clone size: once
V gene: TRBV15
J gene: TRBJ1-4

CDR3 DNA: TGTGCCAGCAGCTTGGCCGGGCAGGGCAGTGAAAAACTGTTTTTT
CDR3 protein: CASSLAGQGSEKLFF
D gene: -
clone size: few
V gene: TRBV5-4
J gene: TRBJ1-4

CDR3 DNA: TGTGCCAGTAGTACCTGGACAGGGGGGTTTAACTATGGCTACACCTTC
CDR3 protein: CASSTWTGGFNYGYTF
D gene: TRBD1
clone size: few
V gene: TRBV19
J gene: TRBJ1-2